The 24 T cell receptor beta chains below come from one sample, sequenced in a study of cytomegalovirus exposure and HLA in healthy donors (dated by TCRdb to 2017 to 2019). Library construction relied on the immunoSEQ multiplex PCR assay. For the multiplex PCR, a mixture combining 60 forward primers for TCR Vbeta segments and 13 reverse primers for TCR Jbeta segments was used. The clones in this table, taken by TCRdb from immuneACCESS, are in-frame only. Not every clone is retained; where verified, under half of the shortfall comes from an unresolved V gene, and the cause of the rest is unknown. The sample table holds about 82,000 clones, of which around 70% were seen once. The ten largest clones add up to about 6% of the sample. The sequencing sample was made of PBMCs. The receptors originated from a woman aged 50 to 60 in good health and CMV-seropositive.

This clone was detected a few times. The rearrangement links TRBV18 to TRBJ1-1, with a tentative D call TRBD1 (6 bases). Trimming left V 3 bases short and J 1 base short, with 15 bases between. The CDR3 extends over 16 amino acids. Germline V gene data show CDR1 as KGHSH and CDR2 as LQKENI. DNA for the CDR3: TGTGCCAGCTCACCCCTCGGGGGGCTTGGGAACACTGAAGCTTTCTTT. It yields the protein CASSPLGGLGNTEAFF.

This clone has just one count. The CDR3 nucleotides are TGTGCCACCAGCACCAGGACTAGCGGGAGTCACTACGAGCAGTACTTC. Its translation: CATSTRTSGSHYEQYF. This chain connects TRBV15 to TRBJ2-7; 13 bases are a match to TRBD2. This CDR3 comprises 16 residues. The V gene's germline CDR1 is LNHNV and CDR2 YYDKDF (reference sequence). V dropped 4 bases and J dropped 3; count of bases not matched to a gene: 6.

About this clone: Compared with germline, one end of the junction differs, possibly owing to a read error. J is TRBJ2-2 and V is TRBV7-7, with a possible D match to TRBD1 (6 bases). This CDR3 is built from 14 residues. From germline, CDR1 is SSHAT and CDR2 FNYEAQ (reference sequence). CDR3 sequence reads: CASSRQVDTGELFF. CDR3 DNA: TGTGCTAGCAGCCGACAGGTAGACACCGGGGAGCTGTTTTTT.

The chain combines TRBV5-6 with TRBJ2-3; D may be TRBD2 (5 bases). The V gene lost 4 bases and the J gene lost 6 bases, with 12 bases spanning the gap. Looked up from germline, CDR1 is SGHDT and CDR2 is YYEEEE. CDR3 size: 13 residues. The CDR3 reads CASSLWTRDTQYF. The CDR3 nucleotides read TGTGCCAGCAGCCTGTGGACTCGCGATACGCAGTATTTT.

The chain links TRBV13 to TRBJ2-2, with TRBD2 matching over 8 bases. The CDR3 totals 17 residues. J lost 8 bases, V lost 1 base, and 12 bases had no gene match. Germline loops: CDR1 PRHDT, CDR2 FYEKMQ (reference sequence). The DNA for the CDR3 is TGTGCCAGCAGCTTAGTTCGCGCAGCGGGAGTAGGAGGGGAGCTGTTTTTT. Amino acids: CASSLVRAAGVGGELFF.

This chain connects TRBV7-3 to TRBJ2-6; D gene unclear. Germline CDR1 SGHTA, CDR2 FQGTGA. The CDR3 covers 14 residues. V was clipped by 5 bases and J by 0 bases, with 5 bases between them. DNA for the CDR3: TGTGCCAGCAGCACAAGCTCTGGGGCCAACGTCCTGACTTTC. It specifies CASSTSSGANVLTF.

The chain joins TRBV7-9 to TRBJ2-2; possibly TRBD2 for D (6 bases). V dropped 11 bases and J dropped 2 bases, with 18 bases sitting between them. Germline lookup yields CDR1 SEHNR and CDR2 FQNEAQ (reference sequence). The CDR3 consists of 15 residues. The CDR3 loop is CACRGWTGNTGELFF. The CDR3 DNA follows: TGTGCCTGCCGGGGGTGGACGGGAAACACCGGGGAGCTGTTTTTT.

This clone is a singleton in its sample. V and J are TRBV9 and TRBJ1-1; TRBD1 is a possible D gene (6 bases). There are 15 residues in the CDR3. The ends were cut back, 3 bases at V and 3 bases at J, with 15 bases in the middle. The germline gives CDR1 SGDLS, CDR2 YYNGEE. CDR3 protein: CASSGGGGDDTEAFF. In DNA, the CDR3 is TGTGCCAGCAGCGGAGGAGGGGGGGATGACACTGAAGCTTTCTTT.

The chain links TRBV9 to TRBJ2-5, with TRBD1 identical over 7 bases. The trim removed 0 bases at V and 1 base at J, leaving 6 bases unmatched. Per germline, CDR1 SGDLS and CDR2 YYNGEE. This CDR3 spans 16 amino acids. The CDR3 is CASSVGPGGIQETQYF. In nucleotides, the CDR3 is TGTGCCAGCAGCGTAGGCCCAGGGGGTATCCAAGAGACCCAGTACTTC. Using reference TRBV9 and TRBJ2-5 for the parts outside the CDR3, the full variable domain is DSGVTQTPKHLITATGQRVTLRCSPRSGDLSVYWYQQSLDQGLQFLIQYYNGEERAKGNILERFSAQQFPDLHSELNLSSLELGDSALYFCASSVGPGGIQETQYFGPGTRLLVL.

In its sample, this clone was seen a few times. V gene TRBV18 combines with J gene TRBJ2-3; 8 nucleotides align to TRBD1. Germline V gives CDR1 KGHSH, CDR2 LQKENI. The V gene end was trimmed by 1 base and the J gene end by 1 base; junction bases not matched to a gene: 1. The CDR3 runs to 15 residues. The CDR3 region has the DNA TGTGCCAGCTCACCACTGGGACAGGGCACAGATACGCAGTATTTT. Its protein is CASSPLGQGTDTQYF.

The J gene is TRBJ2-5, the V gene TRBV27; 14 bases match TRBD2. Germline-derived CDR1 and CDR2 are MNHEY and SMNVEV (reference sequence). The junction had 5 bases not matched to a gene; V was cut back by 8 bases and J by 3 bases. CDR3 length: 15 amino acids. CDR3 sequence (DNA): TGTGCCAGCGTTCGACTAGCGGGAGGGGAAGAGACCCAGTACTTC. Encoded protein: CASVRLAGGEETQYF.

DNA for the CDR3: TGTGCCAGCAGCGAACGGTTCTCCTCCTACGAGCAGTACTTC. It specifies CASSERFSSYEQYF. The chain couples TRBV27 to TRBJ2-7; the D is unclear. Germline-derived CDR1 and CDR2 are MNHEY and SMNVEV (reference sequence). Between the trimmed V and J ends, which lost 6 bases and 0 bases, there was a span of 12 bases. The CDR3 extends over 14 amino acids.

This clone was picked up a small number of times. The chain carries TRBV10-2 and TRBJ1-3, with D unresolved. The CDR3 runs 13 residues. Germline CDR1 and CDR2: WSHSY and SAAADI. Trimming pared 6 bases from V and 1 base from J, leaving 7 bases between. The CDR3 region has the DNA TGCGCCAGCAGCCGGACTTCTGGAAACACCATATATTTT. Its translation is CASSRTSGNTIYF.

This clone was detected only a few times. CDR3 DNA: TGCAGCGTACGGACAGGAAGGGATGGCTACACCTTC. Its translation is CSVRTGRDGYTF. This chain links TRBV29-1 with TRBJ1-2; TRBD1 matches at 7 bases. CDR3 length equals 12 residues. The ends lost 6 bases at V and 6 bases at J; junction bases unmatched: 7. Germline loops: CDR1 SQVTM, CDR2 ANQGSEA.

The chain couples TRBV5-1 to TRBJ1-4, with TRBD1 matching 11 bases. The trim removed 4 bases at V and 7 bases at J, leaving 9 bases unmatched. This CDR3 is 16 amino acids long. Germline-derived CDR1 and CDR2 are SGHRS and YFSETQ. The chain's CDR3 is CASSPRTGGGGEKLFF. For the CDR3, the DNA is TGCGCCAGCAGCCCACGGACAGGGGGCGGCGGTGAAAAACTGTTTTTT.

The chain employs TRBV29-1 and TRBJ1-3, with 9 bases lining up with TRBD1. Trimming took 6 bases from V and 3 from J; bases not matched to a gene: 3. The CDR3 sequence is 13 residues long. Germline CDR1 and CDR2: SQVTM and ANQGSEA. CDR3 in amino acids: CSVTGGDGNTIYF. In DNA form, the CDR3 reads TGCAGCGTAACAGGGGGCGATGGAAACACCATATATTTT.

This chain uses TRBV5-6 with TRBJ1-5; no clear D. V lost 2 bases to trimming and J lost 5 bases, with 5 bases between them. Germline CDR1 reads SGHDT; CDR2 reads YYEEEE. The CDR3 loop spans 12 amino acids. In DNA form, the CDR3 reads TGTGCCAGCAGCTTACGGGATCAGCCCCAGCATTTT. It encodes CASSLRDQPQHF.

The gene calls are TRBV29-1 and TRBJ1-2; D is perhaps TRBD1 (6 bases). From germline, CDR1 is SQVTM and CDR2 ANQGSEA. This CDR3 region has 14 residues. V dropped 2 bases and J dropped 8 bases, with 18 bases sitting between them. The CDR3 spells CSVENPLGQTGYTF. The CDR3 nucleotides are TGCAGCGTTGAAAACCCCCTCGGACAGACCGGCTACACCTTC.

This clone showed up just once. This chain links TRBV2 with TRBJ2-1; possible D gene TRBD1, 5 bases. This CDR3 comprises 14 residues. Germline V gene sequence: CDR1 SNHLY, CDR2 FYNNEI. V shed 6 bases and J shed 6 bases, with 15 bases lying between them. CDR3 DNA sequence: TGTGCCAGCAGCCCCCAAGGGGCCGGCAATGAGCAGTTCTTC. It encodes CASSPQGAGNEQFF. The full variable domain, its missing parts supplied by reference TRBV2 and TRBJ2-1, is EPEVTQTPSHQVTQMGQEVILRCVPISNHLYFYWYRQILGQKVEFLVSFYNNEISEKSEIFDDQFSVERPDGSNFTLKIRSTKLEDSAMYFCASSPQGAGNEQFFGPGTRLTVL.

The chain is built from TRBV10-2 and TRBJ2-7; 7 bases fit TRBD2. CDR1 is WSHSY, CDR2 SAAADI, per germline. CDR3 size: 15 residues. With V trimmed by 6 bases and J by 4 bases, 12 bases remained unmatched. The CDR3 here is CASRAPGGGGYEQYF. In DNA, the CDR3 is TGCGCCAGCAGAGCCCCTGGGGGGGGTGGGTACGAGCAGTACTTC.

This clone has more than one count but fewer than ten. V and J are TRBV13 and TRBJ1-1, with D tentatively TRBD1 (6 bases). The germline V gene encodes CDR1 PRHDT and CDR2 FYEKMQ (reference sequence). V was trimmed by 1 base and J by 1 base, leaving 7 bases between them. This CDR3 is 14 amino acids long. CDR3 DNA: TGTGCCAGCAGCTTAGAACAGGGGAACACTGAAGCTTTCTTT. It specifies CASSLEQGNTEAFF.

There are a few counts of this clone. This chain uses TRBV6-1 with TRBJ2-3, with TRBD2 matching 9 bases. The CDR3 has 15 residues. CDR1 MNHNS and CDR2 SASEGT come from the germline V gene. Trimming cost V 1 base and J 1 base; bases outside gene matches: 0. CDR3 nucleotide sequence: TGTGCCAGCAGTGAAGTAGCGGGAGGCACAGATACGCAGTATTTT. Translation gives CASSEVAGGTDTQYF.

The chain couples TRBV18 to TRBJ2-1, with 7 bases identical to TRBD2. Germline lookup yields CDR1 KGHSH and CDR2 LQKENI. There are 17 residues in the CDR3. The V and J ends lost 2 bases and 0 bases, in that order; junction bases with no gene match: 7. CDR3 sequence reads: CASSPGAGASSYNEQFF. The CDR3 nucleotides are TGTGCCAGCTCACCAGGGGCGGGAGCAAGCTCCTACAATGAGCAGTTCTTC.

The J gene is TRBJ2-1, the V gene TRBV29-1; 9 bases match TRBD2. CDR3 length: 15 amino acids. Germline assignment: CDR1 SQVTM and CDR2 ANQGSEA. Trimming removed 5 bases from V and 0 bases from J; junction bases left unmatched: 5. For the CDR3, the DNA is TGCAGCGTTTTTACTAGCGGGCTCTCCTACAATGAGCAGTTCTTC. It specifies CSVFTSGLSYNEQFF.